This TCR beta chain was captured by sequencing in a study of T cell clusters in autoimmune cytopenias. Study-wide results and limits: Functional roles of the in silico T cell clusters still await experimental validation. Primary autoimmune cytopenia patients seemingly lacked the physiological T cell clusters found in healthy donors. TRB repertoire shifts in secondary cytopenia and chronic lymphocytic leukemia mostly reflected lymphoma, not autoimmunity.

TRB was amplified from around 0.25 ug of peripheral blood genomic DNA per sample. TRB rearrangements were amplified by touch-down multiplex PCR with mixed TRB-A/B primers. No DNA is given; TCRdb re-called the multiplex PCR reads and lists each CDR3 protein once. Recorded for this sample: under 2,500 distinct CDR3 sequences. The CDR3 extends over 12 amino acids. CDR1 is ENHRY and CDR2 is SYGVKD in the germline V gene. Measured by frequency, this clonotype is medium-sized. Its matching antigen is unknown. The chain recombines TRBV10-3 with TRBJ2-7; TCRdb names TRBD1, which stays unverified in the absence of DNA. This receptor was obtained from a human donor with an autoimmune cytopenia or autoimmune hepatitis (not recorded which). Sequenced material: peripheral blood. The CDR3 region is CAISRDGERQYF.